Sequencing of this T cell receptor beta chain was carried out in a study of shared clonotypes between healthy human individuals (dated by TCRdb to 2019 to 2021). Turning to the overall study: The cohort comprised two women and a few men aged 18 to 49 years. For each donor, CD4 naive and CD4 memory were each given three plates, CD8 naive was given two plates, and CD8 memory was given one plate. To estimate repertoire size and how much clonotype sharing occurs between individuals, the study deeply sequenced the blood TCR repertoires of a handful of healthy adults. Different laboratories and diverse techniques were used to prepare libraries and sequence TCR repertoires, to increase sequencing depth and limit assay-specific biases. Between about 0.8 and 9 billion PBMCs per donor were obtained by leukapheresis. Beyond this particular receptor, the publication reports: Compared with non-shared clonotypes, clonotypes shared by all four sorted-subset donors had higher generation probabilities. Naive subsets generally had larger estimated clonotype richness than memory subsets. Sampling was restricted to blood, and TCR repertoires in tissues likely differ from the TCR repertoires found in blood. When several donors were compared, the shared fraction of clonotypes was 5% to 6.5% for naive CD4, about 4% for naive CD8, 2% to 2.5% for memory CD4, and 0.35% to 0.4% for memory CD8. Pairwise subsampling indicated that sequencing depth was expected to affect the degree of clonotype sharing among donors. Incomplete sequencing was indicated by rarefaction of sorted-subset datasets, despite the large sequencing depth. Because the study included a small number of donors, the genetic and exposure-history diversity represented was limited.

For the CD8 naive samples, CD45RO-negative cells were positively selected for CCR7, yielding a CD45RA+CCR7+ population from which TemRA cells were excluded. Healthy HIV-negative adults with no recently reported acute infections or vaccinations were included as donors. Every donor was a Caucasian adult residing in Nashville, Tennessee, USA. Blood was obtained by leukapheresis, after which PBMCs were separated by Ficoll-Histopaque density gradient centrifugation and cryopreserved in liquid nitrogen vapor phase. Analytical flow cytometry was used to check the purity and quantity of each magnetically sorted T cell population. Each sorted fraction had its genomic DNA isolated and then quantified by UV absorbance on a Nanodrop 2000c. Using the deep immunoSEQ assay, TCR CDR3 regions were amplified from genomic DNA by multiplex PCR. Extracted genomic DNA from each cell subset was distributed evenly across all wells of several immunoSEQ 96-well plates, and each plate was treated as a replicate. For sorted subsets, each replicate PCR was loaded with 150 to 250 ng genomic DNA, equivalent to 25,000 to 35,000 T cell genomes. The purified libraries were quantified using a Qubit 3.0 fluorometer, sized with a Bioanalyzer 2100, and then quantified again using the KAPA Library Quantification kit. Each immunoSEQ 96-well plate was sequenced on its own single-read 150-cycle Illumina NextSeq 550 flow cell. The original methods were these. Because only junctional sequences without quality scores were contained in the immunoSEQ output, filtering matching that applied to full-length reads could not be performed. To assign V/J genes and CDR3, sequences were annotated using PyIR, a Python wrapper for IgBLAST v1.9, with IMGT germline references. Reads were filtered out if the reads had weak V/J assignments (E-value above 1e-6), no CDR3, stop codons, out-of-frame junctions, or ambiguous translated residues. A V3J clonotype was defined by an identical inferred V gene, J gene, and CDR3 amino acid sequence. Percentage overlap between repertoires was calculated by dividing the number of shared unique clonotypes by the size of the smaller repertoire. Three approaches were used to assess repertoire richness: RTK rarefaction, the Chao1 estimator, and Recon v2.1 estimates of unobserved clonotypes. Generation probabilities for all TCRbeta clonotypes obtained by the gDNA method from a handful of donors were computed using OLGA. TCRdb holds this immuneACCESS table with in-frame rearrangements only. Some clones are missing; in checked studies, unresolved V genes explain under half, and the rest has no known cause. V, J and clone size reflect that table, while D and trimming were determined from the DNA. For this sample there are a few million clones; around 93% appear just once. The ten largest make up more than 1.5% of the sample.

V lost 8 bases and J lost 1 base, and the count of bases not matched to a germline gene is 4. There are 14 amino acids in the CDR3, from cysteine to phenylalanine inclusive. The kept DNA is CDR3 alone, 42 bases in frame from the first base. The CDR1 and CDR2 encoded by the germline V gene are SNHLY and FYNNEI. Remarks on this clone: Its antigen is unknown. It has no much larger one-base neighbor in the sample; base qualities were not kept.

The specimen sequenced was naive CD8+ T cells from PBMCs. What the cell subset or site label conveys for this sample: CD45RA+CCR7+. The chain is assembled from TRBV2 and TRBJ2-5, and TRBD2 aligns with 10 junction nucleotides. The receptor comes from a young man in good health. Some clones in this sample may be carry-over from other donors' samples. The CDR3 reads CASVSGRGQETQYF. The nucleotides read TGTGCCAGCGTAAGCGGGAGGGGCCAAGAGACCCAGTACTTC.